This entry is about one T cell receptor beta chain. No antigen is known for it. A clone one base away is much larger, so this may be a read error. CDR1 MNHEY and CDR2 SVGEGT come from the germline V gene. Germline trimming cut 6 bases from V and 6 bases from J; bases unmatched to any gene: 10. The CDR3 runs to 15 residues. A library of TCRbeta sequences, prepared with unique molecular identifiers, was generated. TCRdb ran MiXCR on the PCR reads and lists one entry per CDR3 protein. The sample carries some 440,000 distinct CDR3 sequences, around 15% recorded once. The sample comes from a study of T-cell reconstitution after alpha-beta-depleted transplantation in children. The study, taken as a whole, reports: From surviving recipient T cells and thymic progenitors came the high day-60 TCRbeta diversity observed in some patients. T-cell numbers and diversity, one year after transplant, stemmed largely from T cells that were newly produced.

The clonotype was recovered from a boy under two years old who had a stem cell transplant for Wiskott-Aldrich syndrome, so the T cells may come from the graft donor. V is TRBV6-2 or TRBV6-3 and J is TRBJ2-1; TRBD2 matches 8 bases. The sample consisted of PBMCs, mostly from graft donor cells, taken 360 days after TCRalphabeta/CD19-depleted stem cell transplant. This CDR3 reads CASSAGLAGSNEQFF. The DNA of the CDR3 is TGTGCCAGCAGCGCCGGGTTAGCGGGAAGCAATGAGCAGTTCTTC.